This T cell receptor beta chain was identified in a study of Ad26.COV2.S vaccination and SARS-CoV-2 variants. Study findings and constraints: Those who received vaccine or placebo ended up with similar non-spike TCR breadth. Reports say spike-specific CD8+ and CD4+ T cell responses covered substantial breadth after vaccination. While placebo recipients had lower spike-specific TCR breadth, vaccine recipients had more.

Only in-frame clones appear in the TCRdb table, and some are missing; sequencing was by immunoSEQ multiplex PCR. The repertoire includes roughly 140,000 clones, more than 80% of them detected once, and 5% sits in the top ten. Germline V gene lookup returns CDR1 MNHEY and CDR2 SVGAGI. This CDR3 has 16 amino acids. V was cut by 0 bases and J by 0 bases, with 9 bases left in between. This clone was counted between two and nine times. Its target is not known. Sequences were derived from peripheral blood, sampled after recovery from COVID-19. This sequence joins TRBV6-5 and TRBJ2-1; perhaps TRBD2 as D (6 bases). The sequence came from a human donor who had recovered from COVID-19. CDR3 sequence reads: CASSYSRGGSYNEQFF. The CDR3 DNA follows: TGTGCCAGCAGTTACTCTAGGGGAGGCTCCTACAATGAGCAGTTCTTC.